Listed below are T cell receptor beta chains from one sample, sequenced in a study of T cells after yellow fever vaccination. Each CDR3 protein is one row after TCRdb ran MiXCR on the 5' RACE reads. The data contain tens of thousands of distinct CDR3 sequences, nearly 4.5% of them singletons. This material consisted of CD8+ T cells sorted from PBMCs, taken 5 days after the yellow fever booster vaccination. These receptors came from a man younger than 45 who received the YFV17D yellow fever vaccine. CDR3s include the opening cysteine and the closing phenylalanine or tryptophan. Fields, in order: clone size, V gene, D gene, J gene, CDR3 length, CDR3 DNA, CDR3 protein. The D gene is left open where the match is weak. Clone size, where shown, is once, few, many, or a class for clones that have expanded.

many	TRBV19	TRBD1	TRBJ2-7	13	TGTGCCAGTAGTATTGGACAGGGCCACGAGCAGTACTTC	CASSIGQGHEQYF
many	TRBV7-9	NA	TRBJ2-2	13	TGTGCCAGCAGCCCCAAACCCGCCGGGGAGCTGTTTTTT	CASSPKPAGELFF
many	TRBV27	NA	TRBJ2-6	12	TGTGCCACCCTCTCTGGGGCCAACGTCCTGACTTTC	CATLSGANVLTF
many	TRBV20-1	NA	TRBJ1-1	13	TGCAGTGCTAGAGATGGTGCCGGGTCCCCAGGGATCTTT	CSARDGAGSPGIF
many	TRBV5-1	TRBD2	TRBJ2-1	19	TGCGCCAGCAGCTTGCTTCCAGCGGGAGCAGGGGCCTCCTACAATGAGCAGTTCTTC	CASSLLPAGAGASYNEQFF
NA	TRBV5-6	NA	TRBJ2-7	13	TGTGCCATCAGCCACGGGACCCTGGGGGAGCAGTACTTC	CAISHGTLGEQYF
many	TRBV5-5	TRBD1	TRBJ2-7	14	TGTGCCAGCAGCGGAACAGGGGGCTTCTACGAGCAGTACTTC	CASSGTGGFYEQYF
many	TRBV15	NA	TRBJ2-1	17	TGTGCCACCAGCAGATCAACTGGGCTGGCTCCTGGCAATGAGCAGTTCTTC	CATSRSTGLAPGNEQFF
many	TRBV24-1	NA	TRBJ2-3	14	TGTGCCACCGTTCTGACATCCGGACGAGATACGCAGTATTTT	CATVLTSGRDTQYF
many	TRBV29-1	NA	TRBJ2-7	13	TGCAGCGTCGTACCGGACAACTCCTACGAGCAGTACTTC	CSVVPDNSYEQYF
NA	TRBV3-1	NA	TRBJ2-1	17	NA	CAICFLAALNSYNEQFF
many	TRBV7-9	NA	TRBJ2-7	14	TGTGCCAGCAGCTACCCTGACAGATCCTACGAGCAGTACTTC	CASSYPDRSYEQYF
many	TRBV14	NA	TRBJ2-7	15	TGTGCCAGCAGCCAAGATAAACTACGAAGCTACGAGCAGTACTTC	CASSQDKLRSYEQYF
many	TRBV6-5	NA	TRBJ2-2	13	TGTGCCACCCTAGCTCGGGGGACCGGGGAGCTGTTTTTT	CATLARGTGELFF
many	TRBV28	NA	TRBJ2-2	17	TGTGCCAGCAGTTTCGCCGGACAGACCATCTCGACCGGGGAGCTGTTTTTT	CASSFAGQTISTGELFF
few	TRBV7-2	TRBD2	TRBJ2-7	14	TGTGCCAGCAGCTTCGGAGCGGGAACCTACGAGCAGTACTTC	CASSFGAGTYEQYF
many	TRBV5-4	TRBD2	TRBJ2-1	17	TGTGCCAGCAGCTTGTATGTGGCCAGCGGGAGACTAAATGAGCAGTTCTTC	CASSLYVASGRLNEQFF